The clone carrying this TCR beta chain has just one count. The antigen is not known. Autologous stem cell transplantation was followed by relapse in every patient, and brentuximab vedotin exposure varied. TCRdb keeps only in-frame clones here, not all; method: immunoSEQ multiplex PCR. This sample yields about 25,000 clones, of which 69% are seen a single time; approximately 3.6% belongs to the top ten. The source of the sample is a study of PD-1 blockade in classical Hodgkin lymphoma. Overall study results and limits: Unlike CD8+ TCR diversity, which did not rise significantly by C4D1, CD4+ TCR diversity did. Whatever underlies the repertoire differences (possibly disease activity or prior therapy) remains undefined. Newly diagnosed patients had baseline TCR diversity that was reportedly lower than that of healthy donors.

This CDR3 is built from 13 residues. The germline V and J ends were trimmed by 1 base and 4 bases, with 6 bases remaining between them. Germline loops: CDR1 SNHLY, CDR2 FYNNEI. The rearrangement links TRBV2 to TRBJ2-3; D unresolved. Sequencing was performed on peripheral blood mononuclear cells (PBMCs), taken at baseline. This TCR derives from a human donor with classical Hodgkin lymphoma. The CDR3 region is CASSEGRSDTQYF. The CDR3, as DNA: TGTGCCAGCAGTGAAGGGCGTTCAGATACGCAGTATTTT.